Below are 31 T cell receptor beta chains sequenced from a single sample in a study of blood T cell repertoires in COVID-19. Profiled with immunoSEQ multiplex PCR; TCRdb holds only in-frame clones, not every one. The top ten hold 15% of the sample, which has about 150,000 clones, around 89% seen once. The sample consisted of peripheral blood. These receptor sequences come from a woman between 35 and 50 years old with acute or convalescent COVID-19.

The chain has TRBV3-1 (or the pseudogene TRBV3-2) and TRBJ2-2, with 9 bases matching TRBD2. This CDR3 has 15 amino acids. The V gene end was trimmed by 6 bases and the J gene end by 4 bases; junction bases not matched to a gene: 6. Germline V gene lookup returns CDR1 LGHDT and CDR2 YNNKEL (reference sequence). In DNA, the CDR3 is TGTGCCAGCAGGACTAGCGGAATTAGCACCGGGGAGCTGTTTTTT. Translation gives CASRTSGISTGELFF.

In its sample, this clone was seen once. CDR3 protein: CASSEGEQVGAFF. The CDR3 DNA is TGTGCCAGCAGTGAAGGGGAACAGGTTGGAGCTTTCTTT. The V call is TRBV6-1, the J call TRBJ1-1; tentative D call: TRBD1 (5 bases). The CDR3 totals 13 residues. CDR1 is MNHNS, CDR2 SASEGT, per germline. Deletions cut 1 base from V and 10 bases from J, with 13 bases between.

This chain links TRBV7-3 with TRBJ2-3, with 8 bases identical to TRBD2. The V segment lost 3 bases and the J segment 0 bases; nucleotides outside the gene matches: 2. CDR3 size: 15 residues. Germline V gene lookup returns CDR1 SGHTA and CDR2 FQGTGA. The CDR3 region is CASSLTSASTDTQYF. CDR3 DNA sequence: TGTGCCAGCAGCTTGACTAGCGCGAGCACAGATACGCAGTATTTT.

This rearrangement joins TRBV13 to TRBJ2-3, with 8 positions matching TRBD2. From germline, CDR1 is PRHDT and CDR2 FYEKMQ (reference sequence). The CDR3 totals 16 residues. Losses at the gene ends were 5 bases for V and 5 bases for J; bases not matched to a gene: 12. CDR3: CASSPEVGGALDTQYF. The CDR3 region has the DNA TGTGCCAGCAGCCCGGAGGTCGGGGGGGCATTAGATACGCAGTATTTT.

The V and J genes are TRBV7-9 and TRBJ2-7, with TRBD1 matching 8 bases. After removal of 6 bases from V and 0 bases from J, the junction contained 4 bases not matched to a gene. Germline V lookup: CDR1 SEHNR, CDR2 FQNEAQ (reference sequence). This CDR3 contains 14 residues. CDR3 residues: CASRSGTGSYEQYF. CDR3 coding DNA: TGTGCCAGCAGATCCGGGACAGGCTCCTACGAGCAGTACTTC.

The chain's CDR3 is CATSRLAGEVEQFF. CDR3 nucleotides: TGTGCCACCAGTCGACTAGCGGGAGAGGTTGAGCAGTTCTTC. The chain combines TRBV24-1 with TRBJ2-1; 12 nucleotides line up with TRBD2. Germline assignment: CDR1 KGHDR and CDR2 SFDVKD. The V and J ends lost 6 bases and 9 bases, in that order; junction bases with no gene match: 5. This CDR3 has 14 residues.

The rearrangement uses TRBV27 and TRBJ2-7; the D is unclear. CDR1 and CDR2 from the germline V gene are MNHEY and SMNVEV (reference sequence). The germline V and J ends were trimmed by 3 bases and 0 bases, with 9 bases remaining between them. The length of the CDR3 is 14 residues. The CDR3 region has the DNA TGTGCCAGCAGTTTCACGCCCAGCTCCTACGAGCAGTACTTC. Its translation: CASSFTPSSYEQYF.

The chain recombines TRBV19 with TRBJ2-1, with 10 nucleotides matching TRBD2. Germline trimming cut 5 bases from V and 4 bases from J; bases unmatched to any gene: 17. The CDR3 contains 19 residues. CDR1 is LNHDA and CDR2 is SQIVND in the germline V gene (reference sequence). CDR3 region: CASSPPASGSKISYNEQFF. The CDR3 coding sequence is TGTGCCAGTAGTCCCCCGGCTAGCGGGAGTAAGATTTCGTACAATGAGCAGTTCTTC.

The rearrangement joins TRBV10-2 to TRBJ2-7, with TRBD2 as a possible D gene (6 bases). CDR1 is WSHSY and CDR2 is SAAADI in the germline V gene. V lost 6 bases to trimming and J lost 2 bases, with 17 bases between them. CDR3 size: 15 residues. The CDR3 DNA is TGCGCCAGCAGCGCGGACGGGACTCGTGCCTACGAGCAGTACTTC. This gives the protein CASSADGTRAYEQYF.

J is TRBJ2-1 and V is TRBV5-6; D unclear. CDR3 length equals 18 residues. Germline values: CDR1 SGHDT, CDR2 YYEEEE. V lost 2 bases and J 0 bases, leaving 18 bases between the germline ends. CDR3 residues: CASSFQISSLSSYNEQFF. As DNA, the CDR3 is TGTGCCAGCAGCTTTCAAATCTCTTCCCTAAGCTCCTACAATGAGCAGTTCTTC.

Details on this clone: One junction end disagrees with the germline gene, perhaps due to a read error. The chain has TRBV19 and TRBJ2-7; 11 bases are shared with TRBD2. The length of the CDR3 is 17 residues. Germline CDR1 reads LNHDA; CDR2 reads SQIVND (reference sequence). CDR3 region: CASSVDAGTSGSYEQYF. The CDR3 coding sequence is TGTGCCAGTAGTGTAGATGCCGGGACTAGCGGTTCCTACGAGCAGTACTTC. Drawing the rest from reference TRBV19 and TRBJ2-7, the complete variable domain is DGGITQSPKYLFRKEGQNVTLSCEQNLNHDAMYWYRQDPGQGLRLIYYSQIVNDFQKGDIAEGYSVSREKKESFPLTVTSAQKNPTAFYLCASSVDAGTSGSYEQYFGPGTRLTVT.

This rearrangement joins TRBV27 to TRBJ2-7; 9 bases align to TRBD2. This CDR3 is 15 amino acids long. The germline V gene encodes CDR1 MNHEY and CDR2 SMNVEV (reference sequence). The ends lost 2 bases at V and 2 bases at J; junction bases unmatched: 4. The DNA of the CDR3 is TGTGCCAGCAGTTTACAGCGGGAGGTCGCCTACGAGCAGTACTTC. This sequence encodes CASSLQREVAYEQYF.

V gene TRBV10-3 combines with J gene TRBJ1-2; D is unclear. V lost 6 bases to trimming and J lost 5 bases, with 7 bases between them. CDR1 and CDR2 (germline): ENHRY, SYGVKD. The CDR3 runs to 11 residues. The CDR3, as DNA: TGTGCCATCAGGACTCGGTATGGCTACACCTTC. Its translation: CAIRTRYGYTF.

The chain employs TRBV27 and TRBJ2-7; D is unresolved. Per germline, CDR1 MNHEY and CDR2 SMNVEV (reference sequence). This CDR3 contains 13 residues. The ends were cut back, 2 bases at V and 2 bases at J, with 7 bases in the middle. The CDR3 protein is CASSLTATYEQYF. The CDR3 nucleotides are TGTGCCAGCAGTTTAACAGCCACCTACGAGCAGTACTTC.

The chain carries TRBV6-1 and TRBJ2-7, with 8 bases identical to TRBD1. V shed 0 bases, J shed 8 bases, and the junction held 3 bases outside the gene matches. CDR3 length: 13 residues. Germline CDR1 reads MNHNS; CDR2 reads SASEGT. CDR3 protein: CASSEASGGQQYF. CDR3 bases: TGTGCCAGCAGTGAAGCTTCAGGGGGCCAGCAGTACTTC.

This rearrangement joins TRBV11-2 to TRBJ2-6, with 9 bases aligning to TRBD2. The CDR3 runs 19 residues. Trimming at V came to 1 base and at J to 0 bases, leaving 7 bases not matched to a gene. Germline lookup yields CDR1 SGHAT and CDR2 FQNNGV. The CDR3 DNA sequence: TGTGCCAGCAGCTTAGCCGGGGCTAGCGGGAACTCTGGGGCCAACGTCCTGACTTTC. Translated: CASSLAGASGNSGANVLTF. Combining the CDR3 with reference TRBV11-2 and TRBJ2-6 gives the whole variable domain EAGVAQSPRYKIIEKRQSVAFWCNPISGHATLYWYQQILGQGPKLLIQFQNNGVVDDSQLPKDRFSAERLKGVDSTLKIQPAKLEDSAVYLCASSLAGASGNSGANVLTFGAGSRLTVL.

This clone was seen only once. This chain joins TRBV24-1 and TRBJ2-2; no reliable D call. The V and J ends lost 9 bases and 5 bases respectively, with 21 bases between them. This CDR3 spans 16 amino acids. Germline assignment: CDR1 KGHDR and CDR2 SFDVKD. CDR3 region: CATGDVCRCKTGELFF. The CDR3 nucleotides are TGTGCCACCGGAGACGTGTGCCGTTGTAAAACCGGGGAGCTGTTTTTT.

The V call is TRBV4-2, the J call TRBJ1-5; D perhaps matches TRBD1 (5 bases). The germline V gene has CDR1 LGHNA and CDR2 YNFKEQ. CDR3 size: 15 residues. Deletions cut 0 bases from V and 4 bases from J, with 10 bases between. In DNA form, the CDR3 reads TGTGCCAGCAGCCAAGAAGGGGCCGGGAATCAGCCCCAGCATTTT. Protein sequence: CASSQEGAGNQPQHF.

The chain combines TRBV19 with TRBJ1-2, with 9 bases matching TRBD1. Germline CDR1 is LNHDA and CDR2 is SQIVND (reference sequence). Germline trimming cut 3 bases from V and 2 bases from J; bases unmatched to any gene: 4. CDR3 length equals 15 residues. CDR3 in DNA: TGTGCCAGTAGTATCTCAGGGACAGGGAACTATGGCTACACCTTC. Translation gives CASSISGTGNYGYTF.

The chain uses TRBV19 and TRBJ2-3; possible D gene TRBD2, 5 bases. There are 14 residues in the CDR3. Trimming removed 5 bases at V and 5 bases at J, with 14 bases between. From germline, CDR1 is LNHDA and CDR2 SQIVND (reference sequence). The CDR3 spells CASSDWTVEDTQYF. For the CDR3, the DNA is TGTGCCAGTAGTGACTGGACTGTCGAAGATACGCAGTATTTT.

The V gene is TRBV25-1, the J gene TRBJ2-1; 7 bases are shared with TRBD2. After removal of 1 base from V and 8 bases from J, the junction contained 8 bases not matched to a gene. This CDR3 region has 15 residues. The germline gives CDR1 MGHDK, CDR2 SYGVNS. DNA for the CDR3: TGTGCCAGCAGTGAATCACTTATCGGGGGGTATGAGCAGTTCTTC. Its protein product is CASSESLIGGYEQFF. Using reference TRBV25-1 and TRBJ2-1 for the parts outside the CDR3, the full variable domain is EADIYQTPRYLVIGTGKKITLECSQTMGHDKMYWYQQDPGMELHLIHYSYGVNSTEKGDLSSESTVSRIRTEHFPLTLESARPSHTSQYLCASSESLIGGYEQFFGPGTRLTVL.

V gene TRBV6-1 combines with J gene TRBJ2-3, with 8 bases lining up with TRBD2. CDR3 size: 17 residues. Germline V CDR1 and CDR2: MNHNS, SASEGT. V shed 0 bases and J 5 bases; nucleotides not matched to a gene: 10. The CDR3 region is CASSEAIGAGVRDTQYF. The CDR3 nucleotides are TGTGCCAGCAGTGAAGCGATAGGAGCGGGGGTACGAGATACGCAGTATTTT.

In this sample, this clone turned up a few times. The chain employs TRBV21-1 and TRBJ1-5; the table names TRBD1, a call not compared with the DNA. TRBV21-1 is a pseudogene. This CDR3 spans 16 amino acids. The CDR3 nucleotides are TGTGCCAGCAGCACTAGGGACAGGGGGCATTATCAGCCCCAGCATTTT. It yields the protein CASSTRDRGHYQPQHF.

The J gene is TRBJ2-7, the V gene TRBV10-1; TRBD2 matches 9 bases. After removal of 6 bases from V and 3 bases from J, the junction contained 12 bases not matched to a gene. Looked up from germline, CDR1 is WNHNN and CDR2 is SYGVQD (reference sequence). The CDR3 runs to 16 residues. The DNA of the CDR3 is TGCGCCAGCAGCCTACAGACTAGCGGAAGCTACTACGAGCAGTACTTC. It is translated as CASSLQTSGSYYEQYF.

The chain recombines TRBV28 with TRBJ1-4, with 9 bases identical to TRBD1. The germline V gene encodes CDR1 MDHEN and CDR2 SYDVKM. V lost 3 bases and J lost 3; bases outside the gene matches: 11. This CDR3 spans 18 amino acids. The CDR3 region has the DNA TGTGCCAGCAGTTTTTTCCCGGACAGGGGCGCATCTAATGAAAAACTGTTTTTT. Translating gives CASSFFPDRGASNEKLFF.

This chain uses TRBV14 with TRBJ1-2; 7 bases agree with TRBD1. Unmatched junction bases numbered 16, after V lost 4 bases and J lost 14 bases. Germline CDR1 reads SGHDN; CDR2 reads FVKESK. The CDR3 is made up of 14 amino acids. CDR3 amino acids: CASSPVSETGPRTF. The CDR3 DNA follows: TGTGCCAGCAGCCCTGTTTCAGAGACAGGGCCGCGGACCTTC.

This CDR3 is CAWRMRDTLNTEAFF. CDR3 coding DNA: TGTGCCTGGAGGATGAGGGACACCCTGAACACTGAAGCTTTCTTT. The chain recombines TRBV30 with TRBJ1-1, with D maybe TRBD1 (6 bases). Germline V lookup: CDR1 GTSNPN, CDR2 SVGIG (reference sequence). The CDR3 has 15 residues. V was clipped by 3 bases and J by 0 bases, with 14 bases between them.

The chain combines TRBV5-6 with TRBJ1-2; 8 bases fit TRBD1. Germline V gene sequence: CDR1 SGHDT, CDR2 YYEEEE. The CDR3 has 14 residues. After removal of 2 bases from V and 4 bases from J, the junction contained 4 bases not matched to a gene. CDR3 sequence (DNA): TGTGCCAGCAGCTTAGGACAGGGCTTCTATGGCTACACCTTC. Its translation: CASSLGQGFYGYTF.

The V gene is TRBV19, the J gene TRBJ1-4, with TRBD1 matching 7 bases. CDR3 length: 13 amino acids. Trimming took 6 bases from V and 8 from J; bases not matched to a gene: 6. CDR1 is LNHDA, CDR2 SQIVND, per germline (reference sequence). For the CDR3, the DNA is TGTGCCAGTAGGAAGGGGGCGCACGAAAAACTGTTTTTT. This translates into CASRKGAHEKLFF.

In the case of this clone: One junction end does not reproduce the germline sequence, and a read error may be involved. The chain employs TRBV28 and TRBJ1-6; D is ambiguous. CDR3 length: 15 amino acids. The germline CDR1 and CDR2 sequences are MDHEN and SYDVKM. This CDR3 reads CASSPPAAYNSPLHF. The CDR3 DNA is TGTGCCAGCAGCCCGCCGGCGGCCTACAATTCACCCCTCCACTTT.

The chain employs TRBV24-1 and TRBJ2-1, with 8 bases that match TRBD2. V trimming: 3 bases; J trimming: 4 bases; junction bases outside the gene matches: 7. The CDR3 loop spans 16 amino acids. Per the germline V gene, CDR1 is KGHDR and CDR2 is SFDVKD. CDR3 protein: CATSDDRTSRYNEQFF. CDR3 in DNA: TGTGCCACCAGTGATGACAGGACTAGCCGTTACAATGAGCAGTTCTTC.